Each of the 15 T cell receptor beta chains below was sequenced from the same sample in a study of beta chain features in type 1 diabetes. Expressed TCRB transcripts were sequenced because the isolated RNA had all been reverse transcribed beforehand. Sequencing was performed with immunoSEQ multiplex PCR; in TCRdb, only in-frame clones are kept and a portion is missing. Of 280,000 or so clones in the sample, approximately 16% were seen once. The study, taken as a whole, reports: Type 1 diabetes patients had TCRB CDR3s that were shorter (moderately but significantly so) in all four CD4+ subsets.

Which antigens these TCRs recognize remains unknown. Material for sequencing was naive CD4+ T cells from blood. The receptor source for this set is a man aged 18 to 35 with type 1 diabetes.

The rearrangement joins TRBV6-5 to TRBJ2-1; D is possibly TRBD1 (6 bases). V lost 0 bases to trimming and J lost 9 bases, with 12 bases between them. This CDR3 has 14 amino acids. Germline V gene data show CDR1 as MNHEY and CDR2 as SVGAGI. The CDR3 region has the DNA TGTGCCAGCAGTTACTCGATTAGACAGGCTGAGCAGTTCTTC. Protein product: CASSYSIRQAEQFF.

The CDR3 sequence is CTSSQVRQGNYGYTF. The CDR3 region has the DNA TGCACCAGCAGTCAAGTCCGGCAGGGTAACTATGGCTACACCTTC. The chain has TRBV1 and TRBJ1-2; TRBD1, as called in the table, went unchecked against the DNA. TRBV1 is described as a pseudogene. CDR3 size: 15 residues.

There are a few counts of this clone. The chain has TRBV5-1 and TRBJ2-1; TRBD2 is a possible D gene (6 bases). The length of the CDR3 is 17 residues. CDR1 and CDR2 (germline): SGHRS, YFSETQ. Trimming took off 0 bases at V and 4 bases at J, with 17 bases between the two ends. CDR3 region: CASSLVPIAASYNEQFF. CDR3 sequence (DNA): TGCGCCAGCAGCTTGGTCCCAATAGCGGCCTCTTACAATGAGCAGTTCTTC.

CDR3: CASSPGQVSSGANVLTF. The DNA of the CDR3 is TGCGCCAGCAGCCCGGGACAGGTCAGCTCTGGGGCCAACGTCCTGACTTTC. The V gene is TRBV5-1, the J gene TRBJ2-6, with 8 bases fitting TRBD1. The CDR3 is 17 residues long. The V gene end was trimmed by 4 bases and the J gene end by 0 bases; junction bases not matched to a gene: 6. Germline V CDR1 and CDR2: SGHRS, YFSETQ.

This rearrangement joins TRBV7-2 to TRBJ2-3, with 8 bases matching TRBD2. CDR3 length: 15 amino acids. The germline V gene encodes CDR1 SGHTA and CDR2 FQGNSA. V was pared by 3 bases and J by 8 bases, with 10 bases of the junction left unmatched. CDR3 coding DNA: TGTGCCAGCAGCTTGAACGGGAGGGCCATCGGTACGCAGTATTTT. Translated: CASSLNGRAIGTQYF.

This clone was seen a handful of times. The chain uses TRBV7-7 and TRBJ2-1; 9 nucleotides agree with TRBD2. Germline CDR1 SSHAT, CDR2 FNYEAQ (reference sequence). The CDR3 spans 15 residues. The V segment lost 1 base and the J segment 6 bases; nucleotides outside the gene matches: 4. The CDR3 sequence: CASSLGAGGGNEQFF. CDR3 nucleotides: TGTGCCAGCAGCTTAGGAGCGGGGGGCGGCAATGAGCAGTTCTTC.

The CDR3 DNA reads as TGTGCCAGCAGCTCATCCCACGGACTAGCGGGTTCAGATACGCAGTATTTT. It is translated as CASSSSHGLAGSDTQYF. The chain combines TRBV7-6 with TRBJ2-3; 11 positions agree with TRBD2. V lost 4 bases and J lost 4; bases outside the gene matches: 10. The germline V gene has CDR1 SGHVS and CDR2 FNYEAQ. This CDR3 contains 17 residues.

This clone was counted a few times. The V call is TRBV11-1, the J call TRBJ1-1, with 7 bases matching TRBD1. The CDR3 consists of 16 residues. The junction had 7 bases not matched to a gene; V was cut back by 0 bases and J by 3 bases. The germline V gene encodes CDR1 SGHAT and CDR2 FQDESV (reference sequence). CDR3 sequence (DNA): TGTGCCAGCAGCTTAGCACGAGACAGGGCGGACACTGAAGCTTTCTTT. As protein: CASSLARDRADTEAFF.

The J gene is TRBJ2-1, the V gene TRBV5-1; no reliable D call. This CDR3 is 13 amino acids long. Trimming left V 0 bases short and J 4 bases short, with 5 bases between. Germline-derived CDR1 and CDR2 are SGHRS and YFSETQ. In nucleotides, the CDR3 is TGCGCCAGCAGCTTGGACTATTACAATGAGCAGTTCTTC. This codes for CASSLDYYNEQFF.

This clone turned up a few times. The chain's CDR3 is CASSQGTGTYEQYF. DNA of the CDR3: TGTGCCAGCAGCCAAGGGACAGGGACCTACGAGCAGTACTTC. The chain couples TRBV14 to TRBJ2-7, with 8 bases aligning to TRBD1. CDR1 is SGHDN and CDR2 is FVKESK in the germline V gene. Trimming took 1 base from V and 2 from J; bases not matched to a gene: 1. CDR3 length: 14 residues.

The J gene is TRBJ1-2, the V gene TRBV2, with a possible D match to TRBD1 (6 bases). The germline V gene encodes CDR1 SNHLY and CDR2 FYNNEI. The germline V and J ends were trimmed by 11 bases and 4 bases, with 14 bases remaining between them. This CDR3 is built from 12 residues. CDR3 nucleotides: TGTGCCTGTGAGGACAGCCTCTATGGCTACACCTTC. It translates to CACEDSLYGYTF.

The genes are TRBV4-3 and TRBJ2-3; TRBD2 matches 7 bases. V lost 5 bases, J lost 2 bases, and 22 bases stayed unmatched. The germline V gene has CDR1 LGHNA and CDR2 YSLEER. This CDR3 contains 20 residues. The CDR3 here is CASSRASGGSRGLNTDTQYF. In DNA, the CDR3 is TGCGCCAGCAGCAGGGCCTCGGGAGGAAGTCGGGGCTTGAACACAGATACGCAGTATTTT.

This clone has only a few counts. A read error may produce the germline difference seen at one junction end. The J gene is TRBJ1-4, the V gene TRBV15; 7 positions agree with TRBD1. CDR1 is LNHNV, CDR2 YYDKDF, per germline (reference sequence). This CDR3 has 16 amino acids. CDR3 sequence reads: CATSNRPGQRNENLFF. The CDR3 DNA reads TGTGCCACCAGCAACCGTCCGGGACAGAGAAATGAAAACCTGTTTTTT.

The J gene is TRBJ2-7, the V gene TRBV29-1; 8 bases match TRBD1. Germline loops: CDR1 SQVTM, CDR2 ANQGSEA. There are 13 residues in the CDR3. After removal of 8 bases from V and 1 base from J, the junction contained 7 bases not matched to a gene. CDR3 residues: CSTSGGVSYEQYF. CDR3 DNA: TGCAGCACCTCAGGGGGCGTTTCCTACGAGCAGTACTTC.

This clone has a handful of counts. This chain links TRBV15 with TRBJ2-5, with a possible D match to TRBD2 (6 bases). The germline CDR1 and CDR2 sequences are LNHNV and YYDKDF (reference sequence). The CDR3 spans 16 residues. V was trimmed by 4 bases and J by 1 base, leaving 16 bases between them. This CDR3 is CATSKGLQSFQETQYF. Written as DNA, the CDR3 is TGTGCCACCAGCAAGGGACTCCAATCCTTCCAAGAGACCCAGTACTTC. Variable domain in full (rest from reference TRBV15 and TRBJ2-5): DAMVIQNPRYQVTQFGKPVTLSCSQTLNHNVMYWYQQKSSQAPKLLFHYYDKDFNNEADTPDNFQSRRPNTSFCFLDIRSPGLGDTAMYLCATSKGLQSFQETQYFGPGTRLLVL.